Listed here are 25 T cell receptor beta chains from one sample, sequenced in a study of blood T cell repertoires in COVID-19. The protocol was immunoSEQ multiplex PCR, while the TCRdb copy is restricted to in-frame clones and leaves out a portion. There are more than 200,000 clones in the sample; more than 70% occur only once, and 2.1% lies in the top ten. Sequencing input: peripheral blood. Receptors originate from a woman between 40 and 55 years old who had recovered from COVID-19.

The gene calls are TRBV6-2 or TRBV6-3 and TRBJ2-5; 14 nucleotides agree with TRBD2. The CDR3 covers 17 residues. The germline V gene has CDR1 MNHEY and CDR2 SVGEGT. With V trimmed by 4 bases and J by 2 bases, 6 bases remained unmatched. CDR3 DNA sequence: TGTGCCAGCAGTTTGACTAGCGGGGGGGCGAGGCAAGAGACCCAGTACTTC. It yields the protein CASSLTSGGARQETQYF.

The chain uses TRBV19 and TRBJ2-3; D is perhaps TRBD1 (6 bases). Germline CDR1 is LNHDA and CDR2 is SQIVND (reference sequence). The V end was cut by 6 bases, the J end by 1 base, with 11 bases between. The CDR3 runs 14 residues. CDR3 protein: CASRTGAGTDTQYF. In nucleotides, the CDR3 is TGTGCCAGTAGGACAGGAGCAGGCACAGATACGCAGTATTTT.

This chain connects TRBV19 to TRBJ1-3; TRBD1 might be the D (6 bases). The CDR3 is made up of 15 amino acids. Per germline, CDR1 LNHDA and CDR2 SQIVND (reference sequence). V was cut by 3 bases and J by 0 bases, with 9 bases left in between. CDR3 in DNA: TGTGCCAGTAGTATTGGACAGTACTCTGGAAACACCATATATTTT. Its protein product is CASSIGQYSGNTIYF.

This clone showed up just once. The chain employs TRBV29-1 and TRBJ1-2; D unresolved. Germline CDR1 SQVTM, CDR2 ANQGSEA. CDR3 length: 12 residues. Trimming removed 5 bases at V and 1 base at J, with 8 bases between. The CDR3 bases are TGCAGCGTTCCCGAGCTTAACTATGGCTACACCTTC. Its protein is CSVPELNYGYTF.

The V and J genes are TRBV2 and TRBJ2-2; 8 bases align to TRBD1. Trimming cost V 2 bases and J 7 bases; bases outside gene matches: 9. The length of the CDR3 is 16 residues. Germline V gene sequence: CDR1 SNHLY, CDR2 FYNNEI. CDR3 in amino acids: CASSEWIGQGFGELFF. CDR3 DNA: TGTGCCAGCAGTGAATGGATAGGACAGGGATTCGGGGAGCTGTTTTTT.

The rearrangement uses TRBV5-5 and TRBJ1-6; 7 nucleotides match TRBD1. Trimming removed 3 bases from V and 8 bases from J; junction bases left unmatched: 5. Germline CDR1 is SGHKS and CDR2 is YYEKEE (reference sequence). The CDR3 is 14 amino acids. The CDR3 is CASSSGQQDSPLHF. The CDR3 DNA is TGTGCCAGCAGCTCGGGACAGCAAGATTCACCCCTCCACTTT.

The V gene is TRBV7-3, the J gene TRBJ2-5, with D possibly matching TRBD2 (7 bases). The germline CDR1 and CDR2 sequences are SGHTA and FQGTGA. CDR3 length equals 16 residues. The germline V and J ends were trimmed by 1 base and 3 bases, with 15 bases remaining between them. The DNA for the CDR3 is TGTGCCAGCAGCTTAATCGGGAGGACAGCGGAAGAGACCCAGTACTTC. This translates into CASSLIGRTAEETQYF.

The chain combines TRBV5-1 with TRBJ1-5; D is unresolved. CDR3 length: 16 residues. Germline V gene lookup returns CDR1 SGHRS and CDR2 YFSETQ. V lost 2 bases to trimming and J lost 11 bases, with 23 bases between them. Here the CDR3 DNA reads TGCGCCAGCAGCTTCGCCAGCCCCCTCAGGAATCCAACCCAGCATTTT. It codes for CASSFASPLRNPTQHF.

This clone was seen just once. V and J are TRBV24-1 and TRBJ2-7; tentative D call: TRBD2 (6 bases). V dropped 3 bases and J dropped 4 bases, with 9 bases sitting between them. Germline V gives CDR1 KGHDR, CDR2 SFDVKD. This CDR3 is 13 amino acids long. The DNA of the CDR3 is TGTGCCACCAGTGATGGGACTCATTACGAGCAGTACTTC. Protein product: CATSDGTHYEQYF.

The CDR3 bases are TGTGCCAGCAGCCCAGACAGCCAAGAGACCCAGTACTTC. Protein sequence: CASSPDSQETQYF. This chain uses TRBV7-3 with TRBJ2-5; tentative D call: TRBD1 (5 bases). The V and J ends lost 5 bases and 1 base respectively, with 8 bases between them. CDR1 is SGHTA, CDR2 FQGTGA, per germline. This CDR3 spans 13 amino acids.

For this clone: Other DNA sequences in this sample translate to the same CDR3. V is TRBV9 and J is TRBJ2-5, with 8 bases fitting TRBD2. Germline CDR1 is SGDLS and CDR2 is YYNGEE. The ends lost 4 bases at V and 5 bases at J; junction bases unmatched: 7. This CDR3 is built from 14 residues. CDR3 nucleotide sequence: TGTGCCAGCAGCCTCGGACTAGCCGGGGAGACCCAGTACTTC. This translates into CASSLGLAGETQYF. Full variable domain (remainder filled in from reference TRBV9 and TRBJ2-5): DSGVTQTPKHLITATGQRVTLRCSPRSGDLSVYWYQQSLDQGLQFLIQYYNGEERAKGNILERFSAQQFPDLHSELNLSSLELGDSALYFCASSLGLAGETQYFGPGTRLLVL.

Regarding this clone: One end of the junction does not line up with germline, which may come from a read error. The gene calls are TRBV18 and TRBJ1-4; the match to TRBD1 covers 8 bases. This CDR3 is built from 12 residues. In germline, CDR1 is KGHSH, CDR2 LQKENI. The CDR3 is CASSERDRGPLF. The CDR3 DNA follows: TGTGCCAGCTCAGAAAGAGACAGGGGCCCTCTTTTT.

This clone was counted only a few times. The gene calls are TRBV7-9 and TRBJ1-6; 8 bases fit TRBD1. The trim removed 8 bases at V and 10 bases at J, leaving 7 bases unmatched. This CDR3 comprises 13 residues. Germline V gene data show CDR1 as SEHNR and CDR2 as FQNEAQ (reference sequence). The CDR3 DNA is TGTGCCAGCGGACAGGGAGGGAACTCACCCCTCCACTTT. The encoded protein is CASGQGGNSPLHF.

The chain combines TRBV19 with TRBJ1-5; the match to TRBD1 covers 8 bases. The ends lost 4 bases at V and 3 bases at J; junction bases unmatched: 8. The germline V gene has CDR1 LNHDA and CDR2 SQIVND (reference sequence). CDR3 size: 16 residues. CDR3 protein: CASSSPDRANNQPQHF. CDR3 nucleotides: TGTGCCAGTAGTAGCCCGGACAGGGCAAACAATCAGCCCCAGCATTTT. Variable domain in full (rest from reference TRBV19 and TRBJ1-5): DGGITQSPKYLFRKEGQNVTLSCEQNLNHDAMYWYRQDPGQGLRLIYYSQIVNDFQKGDIAEGYSVSREKKESFPLTVTSAQKNPTAFYLCASSSPDRANNQPQHFGDGTRLSIL.

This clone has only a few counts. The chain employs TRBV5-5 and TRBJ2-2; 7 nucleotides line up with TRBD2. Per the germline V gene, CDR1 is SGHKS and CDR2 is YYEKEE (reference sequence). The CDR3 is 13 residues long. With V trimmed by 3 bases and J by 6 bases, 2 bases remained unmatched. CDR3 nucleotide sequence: TGTGCCAGCAGCTGGGGGGGACCCGGGGAGCTGTTTTTT. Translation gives CASSWGGPGELFF.

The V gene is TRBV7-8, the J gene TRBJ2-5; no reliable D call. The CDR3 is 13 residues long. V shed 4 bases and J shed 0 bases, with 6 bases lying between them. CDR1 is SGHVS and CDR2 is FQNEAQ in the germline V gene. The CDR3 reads CASSSVNQETQYF. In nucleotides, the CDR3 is TGTGCCAGCAGCTCCGTTAACCAAGAGACCCAGTACTTC.

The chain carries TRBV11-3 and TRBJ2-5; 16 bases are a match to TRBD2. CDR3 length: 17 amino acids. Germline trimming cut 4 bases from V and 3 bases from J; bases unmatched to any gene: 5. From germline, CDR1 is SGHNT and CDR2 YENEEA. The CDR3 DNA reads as TGTGCCAGCAGCTCCGGGACTAGCGGGGGGGCCGAAGAGACCCAGTACTTC. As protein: CASSSGTSGGAEETQYF.

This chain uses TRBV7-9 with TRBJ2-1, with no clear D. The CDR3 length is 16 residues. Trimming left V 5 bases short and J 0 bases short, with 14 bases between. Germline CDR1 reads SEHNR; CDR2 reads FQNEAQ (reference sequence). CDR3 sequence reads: CASSPGRSSSYNEQFF. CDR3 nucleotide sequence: TGTGCCAGCAGCCCCGGCCGGAGCAGCTCCTACAATGAGCAGTTCTTC.

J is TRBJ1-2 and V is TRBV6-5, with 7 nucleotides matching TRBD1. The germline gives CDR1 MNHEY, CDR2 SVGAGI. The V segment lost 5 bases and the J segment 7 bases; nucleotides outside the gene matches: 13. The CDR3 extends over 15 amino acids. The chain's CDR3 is CASSPYATGSGGYTF. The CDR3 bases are TGTGCCAGCAGTCCCTATGCGACAGGGTCGGGTGGCTACACCTTC.

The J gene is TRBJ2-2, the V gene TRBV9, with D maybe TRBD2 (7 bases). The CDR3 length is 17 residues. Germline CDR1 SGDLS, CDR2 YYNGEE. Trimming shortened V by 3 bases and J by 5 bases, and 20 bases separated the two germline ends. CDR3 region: CASSARGAEPRTGELFF. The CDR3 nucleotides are TGTGCCAGCAGCGCTCGGGGGGCCGAACCGCGGACCGGGGAGCTGTTTTTT.

The CDR3 nucleotides are TGTGCCAGTAGTCCCTCGCGCGGGGAGCTGTTTTTT. Translating gives CASSPSRGELFF. This sequence joins TRBV19 and TRBJ2-2, with D uncertain. There are 12 residues in the CDR3. V lost 5 bases, J lost 7 bases, and 8 bases lay in between. Germline V CDR1 and CDR2: LNHDA, SQIVND (reference sequence).

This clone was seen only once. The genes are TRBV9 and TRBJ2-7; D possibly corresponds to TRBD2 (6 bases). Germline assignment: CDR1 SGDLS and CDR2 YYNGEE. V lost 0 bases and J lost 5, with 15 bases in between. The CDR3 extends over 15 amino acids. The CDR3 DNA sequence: TGTGCCAGCAGCGTAGATGGCGGGGCATACCACGAGCAGTACTTC. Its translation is CASSVDGGAYHEQYF.

The CDR3 DNA follows: TGTGCCAGCAGTGACCAGGGTTATAACACCGGGGAGCTGTTTTTT. Protein: CASSDQGYNTGELFF. V and J are TRBV2 and TRBJ2-2, with D tentatively TRBD1 (5 bases). The CDR3 runs to 15 residues. V lost 3 bases and J lost 2, with 10 bases in between. Germline loops: CDR1 SNHLY, CDR2 FYNNEI.

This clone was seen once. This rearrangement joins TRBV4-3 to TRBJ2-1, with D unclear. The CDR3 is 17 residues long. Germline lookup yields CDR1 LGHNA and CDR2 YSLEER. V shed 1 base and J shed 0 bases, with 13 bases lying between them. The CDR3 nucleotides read TGCGCCAGCAGCCAAGCCCCCCGGGTTAGCTCCTACAATGAGCAGTTCTTC. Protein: CASSQAPRVSSYNEQFF.

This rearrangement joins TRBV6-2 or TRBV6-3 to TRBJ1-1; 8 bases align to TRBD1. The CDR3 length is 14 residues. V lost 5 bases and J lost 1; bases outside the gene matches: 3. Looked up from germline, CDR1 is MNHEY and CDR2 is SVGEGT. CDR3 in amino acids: CASSTGGGNTEAFF. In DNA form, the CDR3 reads TGTGCCAGCAGTACAGGGGGAGGGAACACTGAAGCTTTCTTT.